Each of the 4 T cell receptor beta chains below was sequenced from the same sample in a study of yellow fever vaccine responses in identical twins. TCRdb analysed the RT-PCR reads with MiXCR anew, one entry per CDR3 protein. The table includes about 19,000 distinct CDR3 sequences, roughly 70% detected once. Sequenced material: T cells from blood (PBMCs), unsorted or a sorted subset (not recorded which), taken before or after yellow fever vaccination (not recorded which). These receptors were collected from a woman between 18 and 29 years old who received the yellow fever vaccine.

The chain uses TRBV28 and TRBJ2-1, with D maybe TRBD1 (6 bases). The germline V gene encodes CDR1 MDHEN and CDR2 SYDVKM. V dropped 6 bases and J dropped 7 bases, with 19 bases sitting between them. There are 15 residues in the CDR3. The CDR3 is CASSDQGLTRNEQFF. The CDR3 DNA is TGTGCCAGCAGCGACCAGGGGTTAACAAGGAATGAGCAGTTCTTC. Drawing the rest from reference TRBV28 and TRBJ2-1, the complete variable domain is DVKVTQSSRYLVKRTGEKVFLECVQDMDHENMFWYRQDPGLGLRLIYFSYDVKMKEKGDIPEGYSVSREKKERFSLILESASTNQTSMYLCASSDQGLTRNEQFFGPGTRLTVL.

The rearrangement links TRBV2 to TRBJ2-3; perhaps TRBD2 as D (7 bases). Germline V gives CDR1 SNHLY, CDR2 FYNNEI. V was clipped by 4 bases and J by 6 bases, with 14 bases between them. CDR3 length equals 14 residues. CDR3 DNA sequence: TGTGCCAGCAGTGTAATTCGGGGGGCGGATACGCAGTATTTT. This gives the protein CASSVIRGADTQYF.

This chain joins TRBV19 and TRBJ2-1; possible D gene TRBD1, 6 bases. From germline, CDR1 is LNHDA and CDR2 SQIVND (reference sequence). The CDR3 loop spans 14 amino acids. Trimming removed 5 bases at V and 5 bases at J, with 13 bases between. CDR3 region: CASSSQDRHNEQFF. The CDR3 DNA reads TGTGCCAGTAGTTCCCAGGACAGACACAATGAGCAGTTCTTC.

This clonotype was observed once. The chain employs TRBV10-1 and TRBJ1-1; no clear D gene. With 5 bases removed from V and 1 base from J, the gap between germline ends came to 8 bases. This CDR3 is built from 13 residues. The germline gives CDR1 WNHNN, CDR2 SYGVQD (reference sequence). This chain's CDR3 is CASSQQRNTEAFF. For the CDR3, the DNA is TGCGCCAGCAGTCAACAGAGGAACACTGAAGCTTTCTTT.